The next 26 T cell receptor beta chains were all read from a single sample in a study of blood T cell repertoires in COVID-19. Measured with immunoSEQ multiplex PCR; TCRdb has only the in-frame clones, and not every one. The sample holds about 180,000 clones; 75% to 80% are singletons and the top ten take approximately 26%. The source material was peripheral blood. The receptors originated from a woman in her 70s with acute or convalescent COVID-19.

J is TRBJ2-1 and V is TRBV18; perhaps TRBD1 as D (6 bases). CDR1 KGHSH and CDR2 LQKENI come from the germline V gene. CDR3 length equals 17 residues. V lost 2 bases and J 6 bases, leaving 20 bases between the germline ends. CDR3 in DNA: TGTGCCAGCTCACCAGCCCTTCAGGGAGACAGGTCCAATGAGCAGTTCTTC. Its translation is CASSPALQGDRSNEQFF.

This clone was seen only once. Other DNA sequences in this sample translate to the same CDR3. The V and J genes are TRBV18 and TRBJ2-1; 10 bases align to TRBD2. The CDR3 consists of 15 residues. Germline CDR1 reads KGHSH; CDR2 reads LQKENI. The V segment lost 3 bases and the J segment 3 bases; nucleotides outside the gene matches: 2. The CDR3 loop reads CASSPRTSGYNEQFF. As DNA, the CDR3 is TGTGCCAGCTCACCCAGGACTAGCGGCTACAATGAGCAGTTCTTC.

The genes are TRBV5-6 and TRBJ1-1, with a weak D call TRBD1 (6 bases). CDR3 length: 18 amino acids. With 2 bases removed from V and 3 bases from J, the gap between germline ends came to 23 bases. CDR1 is SGHDT and CDR2 is YYEEEE in the germline V gene. CDR3 bases: TGTGCCAGCAGCTTATATGGACAGTGGGCACAGGAGGACACTGAAGCTTTCTTT. This sequence encodes CASSLYGQWAQEDTEAFF.

There are a few counts of this clone. The chain links TRBV11-2 to TRBJ1-3; no clear D gene. Deletions cut 0 bases from V and 4 bases from J, with 7 bases between. This CDR3 comprises 14 residues. CDR1 and CDR2 from the germline V gene are SGHAT and FQNNGV. CDR3 DNA: TGTGCCAGCAGCTTAGAGCGTACGGGAAACACCATATATTTT. Its translation: CASSLERTGNTIYF.

This clone has more than one count but fewer than ten. V usage is TRBV6-5 and J usage is TRBJ1-6; perhaps TRBD1 as D (6 bases). The CDR3 spans 12 residues. In germline, CDR1 is MNHEY, CDR2 SVGAGI. Between the trimmed V and J ends, which lost 5 bases and 10 bases, there was a span of 9 bases. CDR3 in amino acids: CASSKGDSPLHF. The CDR3 DNA follows: TGTGCCAGCAGTAAGGGGGACTCACCCCTCCACTTT.

This clone turned up a few times. The same CDR3 also results from other DNA sequences found in this sample. The chain uses TRBV9 and TRBJ2-1; 7 nucleotides match TRBD1. CDR1 is SGDLS, CDR2 YYNGEE, per germline. V dropped 0 bases and J dropped 1; count of bases not matched to a gene: 1. The CDR3 totals 15 residues. The CDR3 protein is CASSVGQGSYNEQFF. The CDR3 DNA is TGTGCCAGCAGCGTAGGACAGGGATCCTACAATGAGCAGTTCTTC.

The chain carries TRBV3-1 (or the pseudogene TRBV3-2) and TRBJ1-2, with a possible D match to TRBD1 (6 bases). Looked up from germline, CDR1 is LGHDT and CDR2 is YNNKEL (reference sequence). This CDR3 spans 16 amino acids. V was pared by 1 base and J by 0 bases, with 12 bases between. The CDR3 DNA sequence: TGTGCCAGCAGCCAAGCGTACAGGGTAGCTAACTATGGCTACACCTTC. It yields the protein CASSQAYRVANYGYTF.

The chain employs TRBV2 and TRBJ2-1, with 10 bases lining up with TRBD1. V was pared by 6 bases and J by 3 bases, with 14 bases of the junction left unmatched. The CDR3 spans 18 residues. The germline gives CDR1 SNHLY, CDR2 FYNNEI. The CDR3 DNA is TGTGCCAGCAGCACACTGGGGGGACAGGGGAATTTCTACAATGAGCAGTTCTTC. It encodes CASSTLGGQGNFYNEQFF. The entire variable domain, with the rest obtained from reference TRBV2 and TRBJ2-1, is as follows: EPEVTQTPSHQVTQMGQEVILRCVPISNHLYFYWYRQILGQKVEFLVSFYNNEISEKSEIFDDQFSVERPDGSNFTLKIRSTKLEDSAMYFCASSTLGGQGNFYNEQFFGPGTRLTVL.

The chain is built from TRBV30 and TRBJ1-5; unclear D gene. The germline gives CDR1 GTSNPN, CDR2 SVGIG (reference sequence). V was trimmed by 7 bases and J by 0 bases, leaving 13 bases between them. This CDR3 is built from 14 residues. CDR3 nucleotide sequence: TGTGCCTCCTCGGGAGGCTATAGCAATCAGCCCCAGCATTTT. Amino acid sequence: CASSGGYSNQPQHF.

The chain joins TRBV3-1 (or the pseudogene TRBV3-2) to TRBJ2-3; D unclear. V lost 1 base and J 2 bases, leaving 13 bases between the germline ends. The CDR3 totals 16 residues. Per the germline V gene, CDR1 is LGHDT and CDR2 is YNNKEL (reference sequence). For the CDR3, the DNA is TGTGCCAGCAGCCAAGGATCGGGTAGATACACAGATACGCAGTATTTT. Translation: CASSQGSGRYTDTQYF.

This sequence joins TRBV3-1 (or the pseudogene TRBV3-2) and TRBJ2-5; D possibly corresponds to TRBD1 (6 bases). Trimming left V 3 bases short and J 5 bases short, with 13 bases between. The CDR3 runs to 14 residues. CDR1 is LGHDT, CDR2 YNNKEL, per germline (reference sequence). The CDR3 region is CASSHWGRGETQYF. CDR3 sequence (DNA): TGTGCCAGCAGCCACTGGGGGCGCGGGGAGACCCAGTACTTC.

This clone was recorded a few times. The chain carries TRBV28 and TRBJ1-1, with D perhaps TRBD1 (6 bases). Per the germline V gene, CDR1 is MDHEN and CDR2 is SYDVKM. The CDR3 contains 15 residues. With 3 bases removed from V and 4 bases from J, the gap between germline ends came to 15 bases. Here the CDR3 reads CASSFRQGISTEAFF. The CDR3 DNA is TGTGCCAGCAGTTTCCGGCAGGGGATCTCCACTGAAGCTTTCTTT.

The chain uses TRBV3-1 (or the pseudogene TRBV3-2) and TRBJ1-5; no clear D gene. The germline V gene encodes CDR1 LGHDT and CDR2 YNNKEL (reference sequence). The V gene lost 4 bases and the J gene lost 7 bases, with 17 bases spanning the gap. The CDR3 extends over 15 amino acids. The CDR3 reads CASSPTPPPVQPQHF. DNA for the CDR3: TGTGCCAGCAGCCCCACCCCTCCCCCGGTGCAGCCCCAGCATTTT.

CDR3 coding DNA: TGCAGCGTTGTCCGACTAGCGGGAAACAATGAGCAGTTCTTC. Translated: CSVVRLAGNNEQFF. The chain has TRBV29-1 and TRBJ2-1; 11 nucleotides agree with TRBD2. Germline lookup yields CDR1 SQVTM and CDR2 ANQGSEA. This CDR3 region has 14 residues. Unmatched junction bases numbered 4, after V lost 4 bases and J lost 5 bases.

There are a few counts of this clone. This rearrangement joins TRBV6-1 to TRBJ1-2; D might be TRBD1 (5 bases). CDR3 length: 14 residues. CDR1 and CDR2 from the germline V gene are MNHNS and SASEGT. Trimming shortened V by 0 bases and J by 8 bases, and 13 bases separated the two germline ends. As DNA, the CDR3 is TGTGCCAGCAGTGAAGCGCTGGGGCCAGAGGGCTACACCTTC. Its protein is CASSEALGPEGYTF.

The rearrangement joins TRBV15 to TRBJ1-4, with no clear D. V was shortened by 1 base and J by 7 bases, with 10 bases between the two germline ends. From germline, CDR1 is LNHNV and CDR2 YYDKDF (reference sequence). This CDR3 contains 14 residues. The CDR3 DNA reads TGTGCCACCAGCAGAGTAAGACTGGGTGAAAAACTGTTTTTT. It codes for CATSRVRLGEKLFF.

The chain links TRBV4-1 to TRBJ1-1, with a tentative D call TRBD1 (6 bases). V gave up 6 bases and J gave up 3 bases, with 14 bases separating them. CDR1 and CDR2 from the germline V gene are MGHRA and YSYEKL. The CDR3 spans 14 residues. In DNA, the CDR3 is TGCGCCAGCAGGAGGGGGGGCTGGGACACTGAAGCTTTCTTT. Protein: CASRRGGWDTEAFF.

This sequence joins TRBV19 and TRBJ1-2; the D is unclear. Looked up from germline, CDR1 is LNHDA and CDR2 is SQIVND (reference sequence). The germline V and J ends were trimmed by 3 bases and 3 bases, with 14 bases remaining between them. This CDR3 contains 15 residues. CDR3 in DNA: TGTGCCAGTAGTATGGGTTACGGGGAGCACTATGGCTACACCTTC. Translated, it gives CASSMGYGEHYGYTF.

The genes are TRBV18 and TRBJ2-1; 7 bases align to TRBD2. Germline-derived CDR1 and CDR2 are KGHSH and LQKENI. The trim removed 5 bases at V and 4 bases at J, leaving 8 bases unmatched. CDR3 size: 15 residues. CDR3 DNA sequence: TGTGCCAGCTCATTCTCGCGGGAGCGTTACAATGAGCAGTTCTTC. Protein product: CASSFSRERYNEQFF.

The table lists this clone with a few counts. This rearrangement joins TRBV29-1 to TRBJ1-2; TRBD1 agrees at 7 bases. The J segment lost 8 bases and the V segment lost 7 bases, leaving 7 bases of the junction unmatched. The CDR3 totals 11 residues. In germline, CDR1 is SQVTM, CDR2 ANQGSEA. CDR3 in DNA: TGCAGCGCCGGGACAGCCGGCGGCTACACCTTC. Its protein product is CSAGTAGGYTF.

There are a few counts of this clone. The rearrangement uses TRBV19 and TRBJ2-1, with D maybe TRBD1 (6 bases). The CDR3 contains 15 residues. Trimming stripped 6 bases from V and 8 bases from J, with 20 bases between. From germline, CDR1 is LNHDA and CDR2 SQIVND (reference sequence). The CDR3 region has the DNA TGTGCCAGTAGGAAGGATAACAGGGCTTACGATGAGCAGTTCTTC. This translates into CASRKDNRAYDEQFF. Looking up the rest from reference TRBV19 and TRBJ2-1 gives the full variable domain: DGGITQSPKYLFRKEGQNVTLSCEQNLNHDAMYWYRQDPGQGLRLIYYSQIVNDFQKGDIAEGYSVSREKKESFPLTVTSAQKNPTAFYLCASRKDNRAYDEQFFGPGTRLTVL.

The rearrangement joins TRBV19 to TRBJ2-1; TRBD2 is a possible D gene (6 bases). The V end lost 5 bases, the J end lost 3 bases, and 14 bases lay between the germline ends. The CDR3 covers 15 residues. Germline assignment: CDR1 LNHDA and CDR2 SQIVND (reference sequence). The CDR3 coding sequence is TGTGCCAGTAGTTTTCTAGCGAACGGCTACAATGAGCAGTTCTTC. It yields the protein CASSFLANGYNEQFF.

This clone was detected only a few times. The rearrangement joins TRBV18 to TRBJ1-5; D remains unclear. Trimming cost V 3 bases and J 0 bases, with 9 bases left between them. The CDR3 contains 15 residues. In germline, CDR1 is KGHSH, CDR2 LQKENI. CDR3 protein: CASSPAGNSNQPQHF. Written as DNA, the CDR3 is TGTGCCAGCTCACCGGCAGGAAATAGCAATCAGCCCCAGCATTTT.

The rearrangement uses TRBV5-1 and TRBJ2-1, with 9 positions matching TRBD2. The CDR3 is 16 residues long. V gave up 3 bases and J gave up 4 bases; unmatched junction bases: 8. The germline CDR1 and CDR2 sequences are SGHRS and YFSETQ. CDR3 loop: CASSWGNSGRYNEQFF. CDR3 nucleotide sequence: TGCGCCAGCAGCTGGGGGAATAGCGGGAGATACAATGAGCAGTTCTTC. Drawing the rest from reference TRBV5-1 and TRBJ2-1, the complete variable domain is KAGVTQTPRYLIKTRGQQVTLSCSPISGHRSVSWYQQTPGQGLQFLFEYFSETQRNKGNFPGRFSGRQFSNSRSEMNVSTLELGDSALYLCASSWGNSGRYNEQFFGPGTRLTVL.

The chain has TRBV5-5 and TRBJ1-1; no reliable D call. With 4 bases removed from V and 4 bases from J, the gap between germline ends came to 14 bases. This CDR3 comprises 14 residues. Germline V gives CDR1 SGHKS, CDR2 YYEKEE (reference sequence). CDR3 sequence reads: CASSPQVVSTEAFF. The CDR3 coding sequence is TGTGCCAGCAGCCCCCAAGTCGTCAGCACTGAAGCTTTCTTT.

This chain connects TRBV29-1 to TRBJ1-2; 7 bases align to TRBD1. This CDR3 is built from 12 residues. V lost 6 bases, J lost 7 bases, and 8 bases stayed unmatched. Germline CDR1 SQVTM, CDR2 ANQGSEA. CDR3 sequence: CSVLTGDAGYTF. The CDR3 region has the DNA TGCAGCGTCCTAACAGGGGACGCTGGCTACACCTTC.